These 24 T cell receptor beta chains were all obtained from the same sample, sequenced in a study of blood T cells in healthy people across ages. The authors ran a second PCR of about 7 to 11 cycles using a sample-barcoded 5' primer and a J-beta primer mix. TCRdb itself ran the 5' RACE reads through MiXCR, one entry per CDR3 protein. The table shows around 500,000 distinct CDR3 sequences, with 40% to 55% occurring only once. The sequenced sample was blood. The receptors were sampled from a man at least 80 years old in good health.

This clonotype has just a few counts. The J gene is TRBJ2-7, the V gene TRBV20-1; the D gene is possibly TRBD2 (5 bases). Germline V lookup: CDR1 DFQATT, CDR2 SNEGSKA (reference sequence). The CDR3 is 14 residues long. Between the trimmed V and J ends, which lost 3 bases and 0 bases, there was a span of 12 bases. CDR3 in DNA: TGCAGTGCTAGGTCGGTACGGGACTCCTACGAGCAGTACTTC. It encodes CSARSVRDSYEQYF.

V usage is TRBV5-1 and J usage is TRBJ2-1; 14 bases match TRBD2. V shed 2 bases and J 6 bases; nucleotides not matched to a gene: 7. Germline CDR1 reads SGHRS; CDR2 reads YFSETQ. The CDR3 consists of 17 residues. CDR3: CASSLPGLAGGGNEQFF. CDR3 bases: TGCGCCAGCAGCTTACCCGGACTAGCGGGAGGAGGCAATGAGCAGTTCTTC.

The V call is TRBV9, the J call TRBJ2-3; TRBD2 matches 7 bases. The CDR3 is 15 amino acids. Germline CDR1 SGDLS, CDR2 YYNGEE. V lost 5 bases, J lost 3 bases, and 9 bases stayed unmatched. The CDR3 bases are TGTGCCAGCAGTGAAAGACTAGCCCTGACAGATACGCAGTATTTT. Protein sequence: CASSERLALTDTQYF.

The rearrangement links TRBV12-3 or TRBV12-4 to TRBJ1-2, with 8 bases fitting TRBD1. J gave up 6 bases and V 5 bases, and 14 bases lay outside the gene matches. This CDR3 has 16 amino acids. This CDR3 reads CASSRDLGQGRDGYTF. CDR3 bases: TGTGCCAGCAGTCGCGATCTTGGACAGGGAAGAGATGGCTACACCTTC.

This clonotype is a singleton in its sample. A much larger clone lies one base from this, so it may be a read error. V and J are TRBV29-1 and TRBJ1-3; D not certain. Trimming took off 7 bases at V and 2 bases at J, with 12 bases between the two ends. CDR1 and CDR2 (germline): SQVTM, ANQGSEA. This CDR3 has 13 residues. CDR3 nucleotide sequence: TGCAGCGCTAGACCGTCCCCTGGAAACACCATATATTTT. Encoded protein: CSARPSPGNTIYF. The full variable domain, its missing parts supplied by reference TRBV29-1 and TRBJ1-3, is SAVISQKPSRDICQRGTSLTIQCQVDSQVTMMFWYRQQPGQSLTLIATANQGSEATYESGFVIDKFPISRPNLTFSTLTVSNMSPEDSSIYLCSARPSPGNTIYFGEGSWLTVV.

This clonotype has just a few counts. The chain is built from TRBV6-2 or TRBV6-3 and TRBJ2-1, with TRBD2 matching over 12 bases. V lost 0 bases to trimming and J lost 3 bases; unmatched junction nucleotides: 6. CDR1 and CDR2 (germline): MNHEY, SVGEGT. The CDR3 is 18 residues long. CDR3 coding DNA: TGTGCCAGCAGTTACTCGGCTAGCGGGGGGGGTCTCTACAATGAGCAGTTCTTC. Amino acids: CASSYSASGGGLYNEQFF.

This clonotype was seen only a few times. The CDR3 loop reads CSAYQQGLAFF. The CDR3 DNA follows: TGCAGCGCCTATCAACAGGGACTAGCTTTCTTT. The chain has TRBV29-1 and TRBJ1-1; TRBD1 is a possible D gene (6 bases). Germline V gene lookup returns CDR1 SQVTM and CDR2 ANQGSEA. The CDR3 totals 11 residues. Trimming removed 7 bases at V and 10 bases at J, with 16 bases between.

The CDR3 sequence is CVGSYERGGDTGELFF. CDR3 DNA sequence: TGTGTCGGCAGTTACGAGCGGGGGGGTGACACCGGGGAGCTGTTTTTT. V and J are TRBV6-5 and TRBJ2-2, with TRBD2 identical over 10 bases. The CDR3 covers 16 residues. CDR1 is MNHEY and CDR2 is SVGAGI in the germline V gene.

This clonotype appeared a few times. This CDR3 reads CSARDPASGVNEQFF. The CDR3 bases are TGCAGTGCTAGAGATCCGGCTAGCGGAGTCAATGAGCAGTTCTTC. V is TRBV20-1 and J is TRBJ2-1, with 7 positions matching TRBD2. CDR1 is DFQATT and CDR2 is SNEGSKA in the germline V gene (reference sequence). The CDR3 consists of 15 residues. Unmatched junction bases numbered 8, after V lost 0 bases and J lost 6 bases.

The CDR3 DNA reads TGTGCCAGCAGTTTGTTCTCGGGAGTAGGCACCGGGGAGCTGTTTTTT. Translated, it gives CASSLFSGVGTGELFF. The chain recombines TRBV6-1 with TRBJ2-2; TRBD2 might be the D (6 bases). CDR3 length: 16 amino acids. Germline values: CDR1 MNHNS, CDR2 SASEGT. Trimming removed 5 bases at V and 4 bases at J, with 17 bases between.

The V gene is TRBV21-1, the J gene TRBJ2-4; TRBD1, the table's D call, was not compared with the DNA. TRBV21-1 is termed a pseudogene. CDR3 length: 19 amino acids. The CDR3 DNA reads as TGTGCCAGCAGCAAAAAGGAGAGGCAGGGTCTAGCTGCCAAAAACATTCAGTACTTC. This codes for CASSKKERQGLAAKNIQYF.

This chain joins TRBV10-3 and TRBJ1-1; 10 positions match TRBD1. Germline CDR1 ENHRY, CDR2 SYGVKD. This CDR3 is built from 17 residues. V gave up 5 bases and J gave up 6 bases; unmatched junction bases: 15. CDR3 DNA sequence: TGTGCCATCAGTCGAGACCTACCGGGACAGGGGAATCCTGAAGCTTTCTTT. Protein: CAISRDLPGQGNPEAFF.

J is TRBJ2-3 and V is TRBV7-3, with a possible D match to TRBD1 (6 bases). Germline V gene data show CDR1 as SGHTA and CDR2 as FQGTGA. Trimming shortened V by 0 bases and J by 2 bases, and 9 bases separated the two germline ends. CDR3 length equals 15 residues. CDR3: CASSLTGGITDTQYF. In DNA, the CDR3 is TGTGCCAGCAGCTTAACAGGGGGAATCACAGATACGCAGTATTTT.

The V and J genes are TRBV4-3 and TRBJ1-4; 9 bases map to TRBD1. The CDR3 is made up of 15 amino acids. Looked up from germline, CDR1 is LGHNA and CDR2 is YSLEER. After removal of 3 bases from V and 7 bases from J, the junction contained 6 bases not matched to a gene. The CDR3 DNA is TGCGCCAGCAGCCAGAGGGGACAGGGAGCTGAAAAACTGTTTTTT. Translation: CASSQRGQGAEKLFF.

This rearrangement joins TRBV10-3 to TRBJ2-3, with 7 bases that match TRBD2. The CDR3 is 16 residues long. V was clipped by 0 bases and J by 4 bases; unmatched bases: 7. Looked up from germline, CDR1 is ENHRY and CDR2 is SYGVKD. In DNA form, the CDR3 reads TGTGCCATCAGTGAGTCGCAGCGGGGAGGTTCAGATACGCAGTATTTT. Translation: CAISESQRGGSDTQYF.

This clonotype occurred a few times. This rearrangement joins TRBV7-2 to TRBJ2-7; TRBD2 might be the D (5 bases). Germline CDR1 reads SGHTA; CDR2 reads FQGNSA. The CDR3 sequence is 15 residues long. Trimming took off 4 bases at V and 2 bases at J, with 15 bases between the two ends. In nucleotides, the CDR3 is TGTGCCAGCAGCTCCCTGGGAGCTGGCGCCTACGAGCAGTACTTC. Its protein is CASSSLGAGAYEQYF.

This clonotype was recorded only once. The rearrangement uses TRBV5-1 and TRBJ2-3; tentative D call: TRBD2 (5 bases). This CDR3 region has 16 residues. Germline lookup yields CDR1 SGHRS and CDR2 YFSETQ. V shed 0 bases and J shed 3 bases, with 14 bases lying between them. In nucleotides, the CDR3 is TGCGCCAGCAGCTTGGCCGTTAGCGTGCTGACAGATACGCAGTATTTT. Translation gives CASSLAVSVLTDTQYF.

This chain links TRBV7-2 with TRBJ2-7; 12 bases are shared with TRBD2. CDR3 length: 16 residues. Trimming cost V 4 bases and J 4 bases; bases outside gene matches: 8. CDR1 and CDR2 (germline): SGHTA, FQGNSA. CDR3 protein: CASSSLTSGRVYEQYF. CDR3 nucleotide sequence: TGTGCCAGCAGCTCCTTGACTAGCGGGAGAGTATACGAGCAGTACTTC.

This clonotype was seen only a few times. The junction shows a germline mismatch at one end, possibly a read error. This chain uses TRBV7-2 with TRBJ2-5; possibly TRBD1 or TRBD2 for D (5 bases each). In germline, CDR1 is SGHTA, CDR2 FQGNSA. The CDR3 contains 15 residues. CDR3 in amino acids: CASSWDVGVQGTQYF. As DNA, the CDR3 is TGTGCCAGCAGCTGGGACGTGGGTGTCCAAGGGACCCAGTACTTC. Variable domain in full (rest from reference TRBV7-2 and TRBJ2-5): GAGVSQSPSNKVTEKGKDVELRCDPISGHTALYWYRQSLGQGLEFLIYFQGNSAPDKSGLPSDRFSAERTGGSVSTLTIQRTQQEDSAVYLCASSWDVGVQGTQYFGPGTRLLVL.

This sequence joins TRBV11-1 and TRBJ2-2, with unresolved D. Trimming removed 5 bases from V and 2 bases from J, with 15 bases in between. The CDR3 totals 16 residues. Germline CDR1 is SGHAT and CDR2 is FQDESV (reference sequence). The CDR3 loop reads CASSPRQRQNTGELFF. Written as DNA, the CDR3 is TGTGCCAGCAGCCCCCGGCAAAGGCAAAACACCGGGGAGCTGTTTTTT.

The gene calls are TRBV6-5 and TRBJ2-7; 9 nucleotides agree with TRBD1. Germline CDR1 is MNHEY and CDR2 is SVGAGI. This CDR3 has 14 residues. V dropped 6 bases and J dropped 5; count of bases not matched to a gene: 8. CDR3 amino acids: CASSTTGTGHEQYF. The CDR3 DNA reads TGTGCCAGCAGCACCACCGGGACAGGGCACGAGCAGTACTTC.

The table lists this clonotype with a count of one. At one boundary the junction diverges from the germline segment, which might be a read error. The V gene is TRBV4-2, the J gene TRBJ1-4, with TRBD1 as a possible D gene (6 bases). Per the germline V gene, CDR1 is LGHNA and CDR2 is YNFKEQ. The length of the CDR3 is 13 residues. CDR3 nucleotide sequence: TGTGCCATCAGCCAAATTCAGGGGGAAAAACTGTTTTTT. Translation: CAISQIQGEKLFF.

The rearrangement uses TRBV4-2 and TRBJ1-6; 7 bases fit TRBD1. Trimming took 6 bases from V and 5 from J; bases not matched to a gene: 10. The CDR3 has 16 amino acids. CDR1 is LGHNA and CDR2 is YNFKEQ in the germline V gene. CDR3 sequence: CASSHPQGQDNSPLHF. CDR3 in DNA: TGTGCCAGCAGTCACCCTCAAGGACAGGATAATTCACCCCTCCACTTT.

There are a few counts of this clonotype. The V gene is TRBV20-1, the J gene TRBJ2-3, with a possible D match to TRBD2 (6 bases). From germline, CDR1 is DFQATT and CDR2 SNEGSKA (reference sequence). This CDR3 region has 17 residues. Trimming stripped 6 bases from V and 2 bases from J, with 24 bases between. The CDR3 coding sequence is TGCAGTGCCCCTAAAAGCCGGGGCACTAGCTTCACAGATACGCAGTATTTT. As protein: CSAPKSRGTSFTDTQYF.